This is a list of T cell receptor beta chains from one sample in a study of vaccination and CD4 T cells after COVID-19. TCRdb fed the PCR reads into MiXCR, producing one record per CDR3 protein. The sample has around 15,000 distinct CDR3 sequences, approximately 55% seen once. For these TCRs, the target antigens are not known. Specimen: CD4+ T cells from blood, cultured in vitro. These receptors all stem from a human donor who had recovered from COVID-19. Both conserved end residues are part of each CDR3. D genes are given only for firm matches. Expanded clones get a size class; other rows say once, few or many, or leave the size out.

cdr3_nt cdr3_aa d_call j_call clone_size v_call
TGTGCCAGCAGCCCCGGGGGGGAGAATCAGCCCCAGCATTTT CASSPGGENQPQHF NA TRBJ1-5 NA TRBV7-9
TGTGCTAGTGGATATAGCGGGATGGAGACCCAGTACTTC CASGYSGMETQYF TRBD2 TRBJ2-5 NA TRBV12-5
TGTGCTAGTGGTTTTGCTATAGCGGATGAGGCGAGTGAGCAGTTCTTC CASGFAIADEASEQFF NA TRBJ2-1 once TRBV12-5
TGTGCCAGCTCACCCTCAGGGGGCACTGAAGCTTTCTTT CASSPSGGTEAFF TRBD1 TRBJ1-1 once TRBV18
TGCAGTGCTTTAGGGTTCCCGAACACTGAAGCTTTCTTT CSALGFPNTEAFF NA TRBJ1-1 NA TRBV20-1
TGTGCCAGCAGCTCACGGGGACAGTATAACTATGGCTACACCTTC CASSSRGQYNYGYTF TRBD1 TRBJ1-2 few TRBV2
TGTGCCAGCAGCCAAGAAGCGGTCCGCGGTAACGAGTATTCACCCCTCCACTTT CASSQEAVRGNEYSPLHF NA TRBJ1-6 NA TRBV4-2
TGCAGTGCTAACCCAAACACTGAAGCTTTCTTT CSANPNTEAFF NA TRBJ1-1 NA TRBV20-1
TGTGCCAGCAGTGTACCCCTTAGCGGGAGAAGCTTAAGGTCCTACGAGCAGTACTTC CASSVPLSGRSLRSYEQYF TRBD2 TRBJ2-7 NA TRBV2
TGTGCCAGCAGCCAAGGAAGACAGGGAAAGTTCTTC CASSQGRQGKFF TRBD1 TRBJ2-1 NA TRBV3-1
TGTGCCAGTACTCTGGGTGGGGACAGCCCACACTATGGCTACACCTTC CASTLGGDSPHYGYTF TRBD1 TRBJ1-2 NA TRBV19
TGTGCCAGCAGCTTAGACCCGGAAAGGACCCAGTACTTC CASSLDPERTQYF NA TRBJ2-5 once TRBV7-2
TGTGCCAGCAGTTCCCATTACAGGGGCGAGCAGTACTTC CASSSHYRGEQYF TRBD1 TRBJ2-7 NA TRBV12-3/TRBV12-4
TGTGCCATCAGCGTCAGGGTACCCCACGAGCAGTACTTC CAISVRVPHEQYF NA TRBJ2-7 NA TRBV10-3
TGTGCCAGCAGTTTAAGGGCTAGCGGGACTGGAAACTACGAGCAGTACTTC CASSLRASGTGNYEQYF TRBD2 TRBJ2-7 few TRBV27
TGCGCCAGCAGCCAACAACTAGCGGGAGATGGAGAGCAGTACTTC CASSQQLAGDGEQYF TRBD2 TRBJ2-7 NA TRBV4-1
TGCAGTGCTATCAGACAGGGAGTGAGCGAGCAGTACTTC CSAIRQGVSEQYF TRBD1 TRBJ2-7 NA TRBV20-1
TGTGCCAGCAGTCTCCAGAGTCCCGGGGAGCTGTTTTTT CASSLQSPGELFF NA TRBJ2-2 NA TRBV27
TGTGCCAGCAGCTCCCCCCCCGGACAGGGAGGGCACTATGGCTACACCTTC CASSSPPGQGGHYGYTF TRBD1 TRBJ1-2 NA TRBV5-4
TGTGCCAGCAGCTTATCCCTACTGAGAAGAACTGAAGCTTTCTTT CASSLSLLRRTEAFF NA TRBJ1-1 NA TRBV7-3
TGTGCCAGCAGAGTACTGGACAGGGGGACCCTCCACTTT CASRVLDRGTLHF TRBD1 TRBJ1-6 few TRBV12-3/TRBV12-4
TGTGCCAGCCTCAGGGGGGGTACGGATACGCAGTATTTT CASLRGGTDTQYF NA TRBJ2-3 NA TRBV12-3/TRBV12-4
TGTGCCAGCAGCTCCGGGACAGGGACCGGGGAGCTGTTTTTT CASSSGTGTGELFF TRBD1 TRBJ2-2 few TRBV7-3
TGTGCCAGCAGCTCCAGGGTGGCCAAAAACATTCAGTACTTC CASSSRVAKNIQYF NA TRBJ2-4 once TRBV7-2
TGTGCCAGCAGCTTAGCGACATTCGGAAACACCATATATTTT CASSLATFGNTIYF NA TRBJ1-3 few TRBV11-3
TGTGCCAGCTCCCTGGGGACGGAACAGGAGCAGTACTTC CASSLGTEQEQYF NA TRBJ2-7 NA TRBV18
TGCAGCGTTGCTACTAGCGGGAACACAGATACGCAGTATTTT CSVATSGNTDTQYF TRBD2 TRBJ2-3 NA TRBV29-1
TGTGCCAGCAGCTTACAGGAGGACACTGAAGCTTTCTTT CASSLQEDTEAFF NA TRBJ1-1 NA TRBV7-3
TGTGCCAGCAGCTTCTGGACGGGTAACTATGGCTACACCTTC CASSFWTGNYGYTF NA TRBJ1-2 few TRBV7-2
TGTGCCTGGAGTCGATCCCCAACGAGAGGAGCTTTCTTT CAWSRSPTRGAFF NA TRBJ1-1 NA TRBV30
TGTGCCAGCAGCGTAGAACTTTACACTGAAGCTTTCTTT CASSVELYTEAFF NA TRBJ1-1 NA TRBV9
TGTGCCAGCAGCTTGGGGACTCAGGGTAACACTGAAGCTTTCTTT CASSLGTQGNTEAFF NA TRBJ1-1 few TRBV5-8
TGTGCCAGCAGTGAAGGCAGGGGGACCTATGGCTACACCTTC CASSEGRGTYGYTF TRBD1 TRBJ1-2 few TRBV2
TGTGCCAGCAGCTTAGGGACAGATAACACTGAAGCTTTCTTT CASSLGTDNTEAFF NA TRBJ1-1 NA TRBV7-9
TGTGCCAGCAGCTTAGGGGACCTGGCAGATACGCAGTATTTT CASSLGDLADTQYF NA TRBJ2-3 NA TRBV7-2
TGCAGTGCTATTCCGACAACCTCAGATACGCAGTATTTT CSAIPTTSDTQYF NA TRBJ2-3 NA TRBV20-1
TGCGCCAGCAGCTTGCAGCGGGAGCAGTTCTTC CASSLQREQFF NA TRBJ2-1 NA TRBV5-1
TGTGCCACCAGTGACACAACAGGGAACCAAGAGACCCAGTACTTC CATSDTTGNQETQYF NA TRBJ2-5 few TRBV24-1
TGTGCCAGCAGTCTTTCGGGACACCGCTATAATTCACCCCTCCACTTT CASSLSGHRYNSPLHF NA TRBJ1-6 NA TRBV27
TGTGCCAGCAGCCCGGGGGCGGGCGGATTCTTCTATGGCTACACCTTC CASSPGAGGFFYGYTF NA TRBJ1-2 NA TRBV11-2
TGTGCCAGCAGCTTTCAGGGGGACCAGCCCCAGCATTTT CASSFQGDQPQHF TRBD1 TRBJ1-5 few TRBV7-9
TGTGCCAGCAGACCGGACAGGGTGTCAGATACGCAGTATTTT CASRPDRVSDTQYF TRBD1 TRBJ2-3 medium-sized TRBV6-1
TGTGCCAGCAGTGAACCCCTTCGGACTAGCGGGAGGGATACGCAGTATTTT CASSEPLRTSGRDTQYF TRBD2 TRBJ2-3 medium-sized TRBV2
TGTGCCAGCAGCCGCGTGCCCGCCCAGGGGGGCACTGAAGCTTTCTTT CASSRVPAQGGTEAFF TRBD1 TRBJ1-1 NA TRBV5-4
TGTGCCAGCAGCTTGATCGGGGGGGATTCACCCCTCCACTTT CASSLIGGDSPLHF NA TRBJ1-6 NA TRBV5-4
TGTGCCACCAGCAGAGAGAGGAGGGTCGACAATGAGCAGTTCTTC CATSRERRVDNEQFF NA TRBJ2-1 NA TRBV15
TGTGCCAGCAGCTTAGCGCTCGGGGTCGCTGAAGCTTTCTTT CASSLALGVAEAFF NA TRBJ1-1 NA TRBV7-6
TGTGCCAGCAGCGCGGGACCGATTAGCAATCAGCCCCAGCATTTT CASSAGPISNQPQHF NA TRBJ1-5 NA TRBV9
TGTGCCAGCAGGTCATCAGGGTTGGCTCAGCCCCAGCATTTT CASRSSGLAQPQHF NA TRBJ1-5 NA TRBV6-2/TRBV6-3
TGTGCCAGTAGCCAACTAGCGGGAGGTGGGTACGAGCAGTACTTC CASSQLAGGGYEQYF TRBD2 TRBJ2-7 NA TRBV19
TGCAGTGCTAGAGATTCCCGACTAGCGGTCACAGGTACGCAGTATTTT CSARDSRLAVTGTQYF TRBD2 TRBJ2-3 NA TRBV20-1
TGTGCCAGCAGCAGCAGGACAGGCAGTAATTCACCCCTCCACTTT CASSSRTGSNSPLHF TRBD1 TRBJ1-6 NA TRBV7-2
TGTGCCACCAGTGATTCCGTGGCGGGATATCAGCCCCAGCATTTT CATSDSVAGYQPQHF NA TRBJ1-5 NA TRBV24-1
TGCAGTGCTAGAACTGAGCGGACCACAGATACGCAGTATTTT CSARTERTTDTQYF NA TRBJ2-3 few TRBV20-1
TGCGCCAGCACTCCGACAGGGAGAAATTCACCCCTCCACTTT CASTPTGRNSPLHF TRBD1 TRBJ1-6 few TRBV10-2
TGTGCCAGCAGCAGCCAGGGACTAGCGGAGACCACAGATACGCAGTATTTT CASSSQGLAETTDTQYF TRBD2 TRBJ2-3 once TRBV28
TGTGCCAGCAGCCAAACACTTGGCACCAATCAGCCCCAGCATTTT CASSQTLGTNQPQHF NA TRBJ1-5 NA TRBV3-1